These 7 T cell receptor beta chains were sequenced from one sample in a study of early T cells in non-severe SARS-CoV-2 infection. TCRdb re-derived calls from the 5' RACE reads in MiXCR, one entry per CDR3 protein. The table lists tens of thousands of distinct CDR3 sequences, roughly 6% of them singletons. The source was whole blood, collected at baseline. The receptor source for this set is an adult who was a healthcare worker with PCR-confirmed SARS-CoV-2 infection or an uninfected control (not recorded which).

This clonotype turned up a few times. V usage is TRBV12-3 or TRBV12-4 and J usage is TRBJ1-5; D is uncertain. Between the trimmed V and J ends, which lost 3 bases and 4 bases, there was a span of 4 bases. The CDR3 sequence is 12 residues long. The CDR3 DNA reads as TGTGCCAGCAGTTTGGTGAATCAGCCCCAGCATTTT. Translating it yields CASSLVNQPQHF.

Ten or more counts support this clonotype. The J gene is TRBJ2-3, the V gene TRBV7-2; 7 nucleotides agree with TRBD2. Germline V gene data show CDR1 as SGHTA and CDR2 as FQGNSA. Germline trimming cut 1 base from V and 1 base from J; bases unmatched to any gene: 5. CDR3 size: 16 residues. This chain's CDR3 is CASSLVPGRGTDTQYF. The CDR3 DNA sequence: TGTGCCAGCAGCTTAGTTCCGGGGAGGGGCACAGATACGCAGTATTTT.

There are a few counts of this clonotype. This chain connects TRBV20-1 to TRBJ1-5; D is possibly TRBD1 (6 bases). Per germline, CDR1 DFQATT and CDR2 SNEGSKA (reference sequence). The germline V and J ends were trimmed by 3 bases and 5 bases, with 11 bases remaining between them. The CDR3 is made up of 13 amino acids. For the CDR3, the DNA is TGCAGTGCTAGTTTGGGGGCCGATCAGCCCCAGCATTTT. It codes for CSASLGADQPQHF.

This clonotype has a count of ten or more. The chain has TRBV19 and TRBJ1-5, with a tentative D call TRBD1 (5 bases). CDR1 is LNHDA, CDR2 SQIVND, per germline (reference sequence). Trimming stripped 6 bases from V and 3 bases from J, with 18 bases between. The CDR3 consists of 16 residues. CDR3 region: CASRTVTVRPNQPQHF. In DNA form, the CDR3 reads TGTGCCAGTAGGACAGTGACAGTCAGACCCAATCAGCCCCAGCATTTT.

This clonotype is a singleton in its sample. Since a much larger clone is just one base distant, this may be a read error. This chain uses TRBV11-3 with TRBJ2-7, with TRBD1 matching over 7 bases. Germline trimming cut 5 bases from V and 3 bases from J; bases unmatched to any gene: 7. The CDR3 is 14 residues long. Per the germline V gene, CDR1 is SGHNT and CDR2 is YENEEA. The CDR3 coding sequence is TGTGCCAGCAGCCCGGGACAGAATAACTACGAGCAGTACTTC. Translation: CASSPGQNNYEQYF.

This clonotype was detected a few times. The V and J genes are TRBV5-5 and TRBJ2-3; D is possibly TRBD2 (7 bases). Germline V CDR1 and CDR2: SGHKS, YYEKEE (reference sequence). Trimming stripped 2 bases from V and 2 bases from J, with 9 bases between. This CDR3 is built from 14 residues. In DNA, the CDR3 is TGTGCCAGCAGCTTTCGGGGGGCCACAGATACGCAGTATTTT. This encodes CASSFRGATDTQYF.

This clonotype was counted ten times or more. The chain couples TRBV6-6 to TRBJ1-2; TRBD1 might be the D (5 bases). The CDR3 length is 13 residues. Germline CDR1 MNHNY, CDR2 SVGAGI (reference sequence). The germline V and J ends were trimmed by 10 bases and 2 bases, with 14 bases remaining between them. The CDR3 reads CATSGAPNYGYTF. DNA for the CDR3: TGTGCCACCTCCGGGGCCCCAAACTATGGCTACACCTTC.